This T cell receptor (beta chain) was captured in a study of memory CD4+ T cells and cytomegalovirus serostatus. Trimming took off 7 bases at V and 3 bases at J, with 10 bases between the two ends. The CDR3 is 13 residues long. CDR1 and CDR2 from the germline V gene are SNHLY and FYNNEI. Overall study findings and caveats: Suggested: most of the CMV-linked TCR signature lies in CD4+ memory cells. Each of 65 to 70 CMV-associated TCRbeta sequences occurred in one to five individuals.

The sort gate was single viable CD3+CD4+CD8-CD45RO+ cells for memory CD4+ T cells. This clone appeared a single time. No antigen is known for it. Assay used: immunoSEQ multiplex PCR; TCRdb lists only in-frame clones, some missing. Among around 50,000 clones listed, roughly three quarters were seen once. The chain uses TRBV2 and TRBJ2-1, with D uncertain. The sequencing sample was made of memory CD4+ T cells from blood. The TCR comes from an adult in good health and CMV-seronegative. The CDR3 is CASILGFYNEQFF. The CDR3, as DNA: TGTGCCAGCATCCTAGGGTTCTACAATGAGCAGTTCTTC.